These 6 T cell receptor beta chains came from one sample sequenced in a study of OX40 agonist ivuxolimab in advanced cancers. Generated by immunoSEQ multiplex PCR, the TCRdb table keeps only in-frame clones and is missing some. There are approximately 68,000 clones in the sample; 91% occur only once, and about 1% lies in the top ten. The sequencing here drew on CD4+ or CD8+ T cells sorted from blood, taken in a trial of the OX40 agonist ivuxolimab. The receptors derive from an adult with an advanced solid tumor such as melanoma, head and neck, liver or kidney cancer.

CDR3 bases: TGTGCCAGCAGCTTGGAGGGGACGGGTTTCTCCTACGAGCAGTACTTC. Protein sequence: CASSLEGTGFSYEQYF. V gene TRBV5-8 combines with J gene TRBJ2-7; D assignment may be TRBD1 or TRBD2 (5 bases each). CDR3 size: 16 residues. The V gene lost 0 bases and the J gene lost 0 bases, with 13 bases spanning the gap. Per germline, CDR1 SGHTS and CDR2 YDEGEE.

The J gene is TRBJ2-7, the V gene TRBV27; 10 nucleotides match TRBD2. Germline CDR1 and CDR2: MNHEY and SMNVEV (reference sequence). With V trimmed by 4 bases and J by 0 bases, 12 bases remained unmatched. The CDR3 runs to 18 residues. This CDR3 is CASSWSGGGTSDSYEQYF. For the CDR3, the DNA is TGTGCCAGCAGTTGGAGCGGGGGGGGGACTAGCGACTCCTACGAGCAGTACTTC.

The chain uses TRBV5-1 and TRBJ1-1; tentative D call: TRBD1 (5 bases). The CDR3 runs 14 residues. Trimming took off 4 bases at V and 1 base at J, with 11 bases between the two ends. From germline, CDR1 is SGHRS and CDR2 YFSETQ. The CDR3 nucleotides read TGCGCCAGCAGCCCGGGACTCCGGAACACTGAAGCTTTCTTT. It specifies CASSPGLRNTEAFF.

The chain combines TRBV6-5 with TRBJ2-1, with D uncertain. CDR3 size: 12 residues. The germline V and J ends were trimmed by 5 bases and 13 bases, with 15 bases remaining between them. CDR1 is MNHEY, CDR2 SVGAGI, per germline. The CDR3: CASSPPAPQQFF. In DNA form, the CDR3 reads TGTGCCAGCAGTCCCCCGGCCCCTCAACAGTTCTTC.

The CDR3 DNA follows: TGTGCCAGGAGGATGGGGCGGTGGGTGGAGACCCAGTACTTC. Amino acid sequence: CARRMGRWVETQYF. The chain joins TRBV6-1 to TRBJ2-5; D may be TRBD1 (5 bases). Germline lookup yields CDR1 MNHNS and CDR2 SASEGT. Deletions cut 9 bases from V and 5 bases from J, with 19 bases between. The CDR3 runs 14 residues.

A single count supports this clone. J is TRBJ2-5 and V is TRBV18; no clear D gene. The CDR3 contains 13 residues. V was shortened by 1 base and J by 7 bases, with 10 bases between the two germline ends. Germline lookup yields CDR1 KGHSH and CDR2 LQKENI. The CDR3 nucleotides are TGTGCCAGCTCACCACGGCAGGAAGGGACCCAGTACTTC. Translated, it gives CASSPRQEGTQYF.